These 30 T cell receptor beta chains were all obtained from the same sample, sequenced in a study of T-cell memory formation after mild COVID-19. TCRdb reprocessed the 5' RACE reads with MiXCR, giving one entry per CDR3 protein. The sample yields approximately 430,000 distinct CDR3 sequences, under 25% seen once. Sample: PBMCs or a T cell subset sorted from them (not recorded which). These receptors originate from an adult woman who had mild COVID-19 (a few samples of this study predate the infection). Cell type and time point are not known.

The chain combines TRBV4-3 with TRBJ2-1; D is unresolved. From germline, CDR1 is LGHNA and CDR2 YSLEER. Trimming left V 0 bases short and J 2 bases short, with 8 bases between. The CDR3 is made up of 15 amino acids. Here the CDR3 reads CASSQEWLAYNEQFF. The CDR3 region has the DNA TGCGCCAGCAGCCAAGAGTGGCTAGCCTACAATGAGCAGTTCTTC.

There are a few counts of this clonotype. J is TRBJ1-5 and V is TRBV3-1; 7 nucleotides align to TRBD1. The V gene's germline CDR1 is LGHDT and CDR2 YNNKEL (reference sequence). The CDR3 runs 14 residues. V shed 2 bases and J 5 bases; nucleotides not matched to a gene: 3. Here the CDR3 DNA reads TGTGCCAGCAGCCAACGGACAGGAGATCAGCCCCAGCATTTT. Translating it yields CASSQRTGDQPQHF.

The chain is built from TRBV6-1 and TRBJ2-3; 7 nucleotides match TRBD1. The CDR3 is 15 amino acids. Germline V gene data show CDR1 as MNHNS and CDR2 as SASEGT. V lost 6 bases and J lost 0; bases outside the gene matches: 6. The CDR3 DNA reads as TGTGCCAGCAGCCAGAGACAGGGAAGCACAGATACGCAGTATTTT. Translation: CASSQRQGSTDTQYF.

The chain joins TRBV9 to TRBJ1-1, with D tentatively TRBD1 (5 bases). The CDR3 has 17 amino acids. The ends were cut back, 4 bases at V and 8 bases at J, with 27 bases in the middle. CDR1 and CDR2 from the germline V gene are SGDLS and YYNGEE. CDR3 residues: CASSPSFIRDGGREAFF. The CDR3 DNA reads TGTGCCAGCAGCCCTTCCTTCATCCGGGACGGTGGTCGGGAAGCTTTCTTT.

This clonotype has just a few counts. V is TRBV30 and J is TRBJ2-3; 13 bases align to TRBD2. The junction had 3 bases not matched to a gene; V was cut back by 0 bases and J by 6 bases. Germline loops: CDR1 GTSNPN, CDR2 SVGIG (reference sequence). There are 15 residues in the CDR3. This CDR3 reads CAWSVGLAGADTQYF. DNA for the CDR3: TGTGCCTGGAGTGTCGGACTAGCGGGAGCGGATACGCAGTATTTT.

In this sample, this clonotype turned up a few times. CDR3 sequence reads: CASSLDRFPGNTIYF. DNA for the CDR3: TGTGCCAGCAGTTTGGACAGGTTCCCAGGAAACACCATATATTTT. This chain connects TRBV12-3 or TRBV12-4 to TRBJ1-3, with 7 nucleotides matching TRBD1. The CDR3 consists of 15 residues. Trimming removed 3 bases from V and 4 bases from J; junction bases left unmatched: 6.

This clonotype was observed many times. The chain combines TRBV7-9 with TRBJ2-1, with unresolved D. This CDR3 is built from 12 residues. Germline-derived CDR1 and CDR2 are SEHNR and FQNEAQ (reference sequence). V gave up 4 bases and J gave up 5 bases, with 6 bases separating them. Here the CDR3 DNA reads TGTGCCAGCAGCTCCCGGGACAATGAGCAGTTCTTC. Translated, it gives CASSSRDNEQFF.

J is TRBJ2-2 and V is TRBV5-6, with 8 bases lining up with TRBD1. The CDR3 spans 18 residues. V lost 0 bases to trimming and J lost 2 bases; unmatched junction nucleotides: 9. Germline assignment: CDR1 SGHDT and CDR2 YYEEEE. In nucleotides, the CDR3 is TGTGCCAGCAGCTTGGAATCCAGGGGGCAGGTTAACACCGGGGAGCTGTTTTTT. Protein product: CASSLESRGQVNTGELFF.

V usage is TRBV7-2 and J usage is TRBJ2-3; TRBD2 matches 10 bases. Germline trimming cut 3 bases from V and 4 bases from J; bases unmatched to any gene: 7. This CDR3 contains 16 residues. Germline loops: CDR1 SGHTA, CDR2 FQGNSA. CDR3 in DNA: TGTGCCAGCAGCTTGAAAAGCGGGAGGGACCCAGATACGCAGTATTTT. It encodes CASSLKSGRDPDTQYF. The variable domain in full, with the rest retrieved from reference TRBV7-2 and TRBJ2-3, is GAGVSQSPSNKVTEKGKDVELRCDPISGHTALYWYRQSLGQGLEFLIYFQGNSAPDKSGLPSDRFSAERTGGSVSTLTIQRTQQEDSAVYLCASSLKSGRDPDTQYFGPGTRLTVL.

This clonotype has just a few counts. The chain is built from TRBV9 and TRBJ1-1, with a possible D match to TRBD1 (6 bases). This CDR3 comprises 12 residues. Germline loops: CDR1 SGDLS, CDR2 YYNGEE. Between the trimmed V and J ends, which lost 6 bases and 4 bases, there was a span of 10 bases. CDR3 DNA: TGTGCCAGCATGGGGGGCGGCACTGAAGCTTTCTTT. Translating it yields CASMGGGTEAFF.

The chain joins TRBV5-4 to TRBJ1-5; D uncertain. Germline V gives CDR1 SGHNT, CDR2 YYREEE (reference sequence). The CDR3 is 13 amino acids. V shed 0 bases and J shed 8 bases, with 9 bases lying between them. The CDR3 bases are TGTGCCAGCAGCTTGGGGCCCGAGAAGCCCCAGCATTTT. Translated: CASSLGPEKPQHF. Full variable domain (rest looked up from reference TRBV5-4 and TRBJ1-5): ETGVTQSPTHLIKTRGQQVTLRCSSQSGHNTVSWYQQALGQGPQFIFQYYREEENGRGNFPPRFSGLQFPNYSSELNVNALELDDSALYLCASSLGPEKPQHFGDGTRLSIL.

The chain carries TRBV29-1 and TRBJ2-7, with TRBD2 identical over 7 bases. The CDR3 consists of 13 residues. The junction had 5 bases not matched to a gene; V was cut back by 6 bases and J by 0 bases. Germline-derived CDR1 and CDR2 are SQVTM and ANQGSEA. CDR3 nucleotides: TGCAGCGTCCTGGGGGGGGACTCCTACGAGCAGTACTTC. Translating gives CSVLGGDSYEQYF.

The gene calls are TRBV29-1 and TRBJ1-5, with a possible D match to TRBD1 (5 bases). The V gene's germline CDR1 is SQVTM and CDR2 ANQGSEA. Trimming pared 7 bases from V and 11 bases from J, leaving 18 bases between. The CDR3 sequence is 12 residues long. The CDR3 is CSAGVLGQTQHF. CDR3 DNA sequence: TGCAGCGCGGGGGTTTTGGGGCAGACCCAGCATTTT.

The chain uses TRBV15 and TRBJ2-5; 10 nucleotides agree with TRBD2. The germline gives CDR1 LNHNV, CDR2 YYDKDF (reference sequence). V gave up 2 bases and J gave up 5 bases; unmatched junction bases: 8. CDR3 length: 16 amino acids. CDR3: CATSRFLAGDGETQYF. CDR3 bases: TGTGCCACCAGCAGATTTCTAGCGGGGGATGGGGAGACCCAGTACTTC.

In its sample, this clonotype was seen a few times. CDR3 loop: CASINTGLNTEAFF. The CDR3, as DNA: TGTGCCAGCATCAACACAGGGCTGAACACTGAAGCTTTCTTT. V and J are TRBV12-3 or TRBV12-4 and TRBJ1-1, with D possibly matching TRBD1 (6 bases). V shed 7 bases and J shed 0 bases, with 12 bases lying between them. The CDR3 is 14 residues long.

The V and J genes are TRBV3-1 and TRBJ1-2; 9 bases agree with TRBD1. Germline V gene lookup returns CDR1 LGHDT and CDR2 YNNKEL (reference sequence). V lost 4 bases and J lost 7; bases outside the gene matches: 7. The CDR3 runs 14 residues. The CDR3 here is CASSPDRGLSGYTF. CDR3 DNA sequence: TGTGCCAGCAGCCCGGACAGGGGACTCAGTGGCTACACCTTC.

This clonotype was picked up a small number of times. V gene TRBV6-6 combines with J gene TRBJ2-3; D unresolved. V lost 6 bases to trimming and J lost 7 bases, with 8 bases between them. Germline loops: CDR1 MNHNY, CDR2 SVGAGI (reference sequence). CDR3 length: 11 residues. The CDR3 DNA reads as TGTGCCAGCAGCAGAGCCCATACGCAGTATTTT. Its protein is CASSRAHTQYF.

The CDR3: CASSPKTLAGPSNEQFF. CDR3 nucleotide sequence: TGCGCCAGCAGCCCGAAAACACTAGCGGGGCCCTCCAATGAGCAGTTCTTC. The chain combines TRBV5-1 with TRBJ2-1; 10 bases are a match to TRBD2. CDR3 length equals 17 residues. Trimming removed 4 bases from V and 6 bases from J; junction bases left unmatched: 13. Per germline, CDR1 SGHRS and CDR2 YFSETQ.

This chain joins TRBV9 and TRBJ2-1; D gene ambiguous. Germline CDR1 and CDR2: SGDLS and YYNGEE. V shed 0 bases and J shed 0 bases, with 10 bases lying between them. The CDR3 has 16 residues. The CDR3 DNA follows: TGTGCCAGCAGCGTAGGCGTAGGCAGCTCCTACAATGAGCAGTTCTTC. It translates to CASSVGVGSSYNEQFF. The whole variable domain, remainder taken from reference TRBV9 and TRBJ2-1, is DSGVTQTPKHLITATGQRVTLRCSPRSGDLSVYWYQQSLDQGLQFLIQYYNGEERAKGNILERFSAQQFPDLHSELNLSSLELGDSALYFCASSVGVGSSYNEQFFGPGTRLTVL.

The chain carries TRBV7-6 and TRBJ2-4, with 8 bases lining up with TRBD2. Looked up from germline, CDR1 is SGHVS and CDR2 is FNYEAQ. Germline trimming cut 10 bases from V and 3 bases from J; bases unmatched to any gene: 11. The CDR3 length is 15 residues. The CDR3 spells CATPVAGPSKNIQYF. CDR3 sequence (DNA): TGTGCCACCCCCGTAGCGGGGCCGAGCAAAAACATTCAGTACTTC.

In this sample, this clonotype turned up a few times. The rearrangement links TRBV24-1 to TRBJ2-3; D gene uncertain. V dropped 3 bases and J dropped 3 bases, with 15 bases sitting between them. This CDR3 is 16 amino acids long. CDR1 is KGHDR, CDR2 SFDVKD, per germline. CDR3 amino acids: CATSDRKRDETDTQYF. Written as DNA, the CDR3 is TGTGCCACCAGTGATAGGAAAAGGGATGAGACAGATACGCAGTATTTT.

This clonotype was seen only a few times. The chain recombines TRBV28 with TRBJ2-7, with no clear D. V lost 6 bases and J lost 7, with 16 bases in between. The germline CDR1 and CDR2 sequences are MDHEN and SYDVKM. The CDR3 has 13 amino acids. The CDR3 is CASSYPAAYEQYF. The CDR3 region has the DNA TGTGCCAGCAGCTACCCCGCGGCGTATGAGCAGTACTTC.

This clonotype was counted between two and nine times. This chain connects TRBV7-2 to TRBJ2-7; TRBD2 agrees at 9 bases. The CDR3 extends over 13 amino acids. Trimming at V came to 10 bases and at J to 0 bases, leaving 4 bases not matched to a gene. Germline CDR1 reads SGHTA; CDR2 reads FQGNSA. The CDR3 spells CATGTSSSYEQYF. CDR3 coding DNA: TGTGCCACCGGGACTAGCAGCTCCTACGAGCAGTACTTC.

This clonotype has only a few counts. J is TRBJ2-5 and V is TRBV4-1; D possibly corresponds to TRBD1 (5 bases). The CDR3 is 13 amino acids. CDR1 and CDR2 from the germline V gene are MGHRA and YSYEKL. Trimming pared 0 bases from V and 6 bases from J, leaving 8 bases between. The CDR3 here is CASSQDPGKTQYF. The CDR3 DNA reads TGCGCCAGCAGCCAAGATCCAGGGAAGACCCAGTACTTC.

This clonotype was detected only a few times. J is TRBJ1-2 and V is TRBV7-9; D uncertain. This CDR3 has 16 amino acids. Germline lookup yields CDR1 SEHNR and CDR2 FQNEAQ (reference sequence). Trimming shortened V by 5 bases and J by 4 bases, and 20 bases separated the two germline ends. The CDR3 nucleotides read TGTGCCAGCAGCCCCACTGGACCGACCTGGAGCTATGGCTACACCTTC. Translated: CASSPTGPTWSYGYTF.

This clonotype was counted a few times. The gene calls are TRBV7-6 and TRBJ1-1, with a tentative D call TRBD1 (5 bases). The V and J ends lost 2 bases and 8 bases respectively, with 12 bases between them. The CDR3 totals 13 residues. CDR1 SGHVS and CDR2 FNYEAQ come from the germline V gene. CDR3 sequence: CASSLRQGREAFF. In nucleotides, the CDR3 is TGTGCCAGCAGCTTACGGCAGGGACGAGAAGCTTTCTTT.

The J gene is TRBJ1-1, the V gene TRBV20-1; possibly TRBD1 for D (5 bases). This CDR3 has 13 amino acids. Germline lookup yields CDR1 DFQATT and CDR2 SNEGSKA (reference sequence). The V gene lost 5 bases and the J gene lost 1 base, with 11 bases spanning the gap. The CDR3 region has the DNA TGCAGTGCTGAACTACAGGAGAACACTGAAGCTTTCTTT. Encoded protein: CSAELQENTEAFF.

In DNA, the CDR3 is TGTGCCAGCTTGCAGCCGGGACAGGGTGGCGAGCAGTACTTC. Translation gives CASLQPGQGGEQYF. The genes are TRBV18 and TRBJ2-7; 9 positions match TRBD1. The CDR3 is 14 residues long. The V gene's germline CDR1 is KGHSH and CDR2 LQKENI. V shed 7 bases and J 6 bases; nucleotides not matched to a gene: 10.

The chain has TRBV7-9 and TRBJ2-5; 15 bases align to TRBD2. The J segment lost 1 base and the V segment lost 5 bases, leaving 2 bases of the junction unmatched. The CDR3 totals 16 residues. Germline V gene lookup returns CDR1 SEHNR and CDR2 FQNEAQ (reference sequence). In DNA form, the CDR3 reads TGTGCCAGCAGCCGGACTAGCGGGGGGGGCCAAGAGACCCAGTACTTC. Translation: CASSRTSGGGQETQYF.

This clonotype was seen more than once but under ten times. The V gene is TRBV3-1, the J gene TRBJ1-2; the match to TRBD1 covers 10 bases. Germline lookup yields CDR1 LGHDT and CDR2 YNNKEL (reference sequence). This CDR3 comprises 15 residues. The ends lost 0 bases at V and 7 bases at J; junction bases unmatched: 5. CDR3 sequence: CASSQDPGTGAGYTF. The DNA for the CDR3 is TGTGCCAGCAGCCAAGATCCTGGGACAGGGGCTGGCTACACCTTC.